The T cell receptor (beta chain) described here comes from a study of technical replicates of blood from a handful of donors. This CDR3 contains 11 residues. The germline gives CDR1 ENHRY, CDR2 SYGVKD. Trimming took 8 bases from V and 0 from J, leaving 5 bases between them. Repertoires were generated with immunoSEQ multiplex PCR, while TCRdb's copy carries only in-frame clones and drops some. The sample holds around 72,000 clones, roughly 89% seen once. Sample: T cells isolated from PBMCs. This clonotype originated in a human donor in good health. Some clones in this sample may be carry-over from other donors' samples. The chain is built from TRBV10-3 and TRBJ2-7; D not resolved. The CDR3 protein is CAIPRSYEQYF. The DNA of the CDR3 is TGTGCCATCCCCCGCTCCTACGAGCAGTACTTC.